What follows are 29 T cell receptor beta chains derived from one specimen sequenced in a study of response to subunit inactivated influenza vaccine. One entry per CDR3 protein, called by TCRdb with MiXCR from the RT-PCR reads. The sample includes fewer than 600,000 distinct CDR3 sequences, around 7.7% of them seen just once. The sample here was PBMCs from blood, taken about 24 months after vaccination. These receptors were obtained from a man aged 50 to 69 who received an inactivated influenza vaccine.

The J gene is TRBJ2-5, the V gene TRBV12-3 or TRBV12-4; tentative D call: TRBD1 (5 bases). The ends were cut back, 3 bases at V and 7 bases at J, with 18 bases in the middle. This CDR3 spans 15 amino acids. CDR3 residues: CASSLPGSSFRTQYF. Here the CDR3 DNA reads TGTGCCAGCAGTTTGCCAGGGTCATCATTTAGGACCCAGTACTTC.

V and J are TRBV27 and TRBJ2-1, with D tentatively TRBD2 (6 bases). The CDR3 length is 15 residues. Trimming cost V 2 bases and J 6 bases, with 14 bases left between them. Germline V gene data show CDR1 as MNHEY and CDR2 as SMNVEV (reference sequence). The CDR3 is CASSLLGGSLNEQFF. DNA of the CDR3: TGTGCCAGCAGTTTACTGGGGGGTAGCCTCAATGAGCAGTTCTTC.

This clonotype appeared many times. The CDR3 DNA reads as TGCGCCAGCAGCTTGGAACTGACAGGGAACATCTACGAGCAGTACTTC. Protein product: CASSLELTGNIYEQYF. The chain links TRBV5-1 to TRBJ2-7; 7 positions agree with TRBD1. Per the germline V gene, CDR1 is SGHRS and CDR2 is YFSETQ. The CDR3 consists of 16 residues. V was clipped by 0 bases and J by 3 bases; unmatched bases: 9.

This clonotype was seen many times. J is TRBJ1-6 and V is TRBV12-3 or TRBV12-4; no reliable D call. The CDR3 length is 11 residues. V gave up 1 base and J gave up 11 bases, with 3 bases separating them. CDR3 in DNA: TGTGCCAGCAGTTTAGGGGCACCCCTCCACTTT. Its protein product is CASSLGAPLHF.

The table lists this clonotype with a few counts. The V gene is TRBV6-2 or TRBV6-3, the J gene TRBJ2-7; 10 bases match TRBD1. The V gene end was trimmed by 0 bases and the J gene end by 2 bases; junction bases not matched to a gene: 10. The CDR3 totals 18 residues. CDR1 is MNHEY and CDR2 is SVGEGT in the germline V gene. This chain's CDR3 is CASSYSLRTGTGAYEQYF. For the CDR3, the DNA is TGTGCCAGCAGTTACTCACTACGGACCGGGACAGGGGCCTACGAGCAGTACTTC.

The chain carries TRBV7-3 and TRBJ2-1; D may correspond to TRBD1 or TRBD2 (5 bases each). V dropped 4 bases and J dropped 9 bases, with 16 bases sitting between them. Germline V gives CDR1 SGHTA, CDR2 FQGTGA. The CDR3 length is 14 residues. CDR3 loop: CASSSGQGGSEQFF. CDR3 nucleotide sequence: TGTGCCAGCAGCTCTGGGCAGGGTGGGAGTGAGCAGTTCTTC.

This clonotype occurred many times. V usage is TRBV12-3 or TRBV12-4 and J usage is TRBJ1-1; D unresolved. The CDR3 runs 13 residues. Trimming removed 3 bases from V and 4 bases from J, with 9 bases in between. The CDR3 region is CASSFTGFTEAFF. For the CDR3, the DNA is TGTGCCAGCAGTTTTACGGGTTTCACTGAAGCTTTCTTT.

This clonotype was found a few times. V and J are TRBV20-1 and TRBJ2-7, with TRBD2 matching over 7 bases. The V gene's germline CDR1 is DFQATT and CDR2 SNEGSKA (reference sequence). The CDR3 covers 17 residues. The J segment lost 3 bases and the V segment lost 3 bases, leaving 17 bases of the junction unmatched. CDR3 sequence (DNA): TGCAGTGCTAGTCGCCTGGCGGGAGTTGGAAGGGGCTACGAGCAGTACTTC. Translating gives CSASRLAGVGRGYEQYF.

This CDR3 reads CASSQGAGTISYEQYF. CDR3 sequence (DNA): TGCGCCAGCAGCCAAGGAGCCGGGACTATCTCCTACGAGCAGTACTTC. The V and J genes are TRBV4-3 and TRBJ2-7, with 7 bases aligning to TRBD2. The CDR3 consists of 16 residues. V dropped 1 base and J dropped 0; count of bases not matched to a gene: 6. Germline V gene sequence: CDR1 LGHNA, CDR2 YSLEER.

This clonotype was detected only a few times. This CDR3 is CASSTQTGIYEQYF. The CDR3 nucleotides are TGTGCCAGCAGCACCCAGACAGGGATCTACGAGCAGTACTTC. J is TRBJ2-7 and V is TRBV7-2; TRBD1 agrees at 7 bases. V dropped 5 bases and J dropped 3; count of bases not matched to a gene: 7. CDR1 and CDR2 (germline): SGHTA, FQGNSA. The CDR3 is 14 residues long.

This clonotype has only a few counts. V is TRBV6-1 and J is TRBJ1-1; unclear D gene. CDR1 and CDR2 from the germline V gene are MNHNS and SASEGT. The CDR3 is made up of 15 amino acids. Trimming removed 1 base at V and 5 bases at J, with 14 bases between. CDR3: CASSEGIGRLTEAFF. CDR3 nucleotide sequence: TGTGCCAGCAGTGAAGGGATCGGCAGGTTGACTGAAGCTTTCTTT.

This clonotype has at least ten counts. This chain links TRBV28 with TRBJ2-2; 9 bases match TRBD1. The CDR3 sequence is 17 residues long. Trimming cost V 3 bases and J 2 bases; bases outside gene matches: 7. CDR1 is MDHEN, CDR2 SYDVKM, per germline. CDR3 amino acids: CASSLPWTGANTGELFF. The CDR3 DNA is TGTGCCAGCAGTTTGCCGTGGACAGGGGCCAACACCGGGGAGCTGTTTTTT.

This clonotype was counted at least ten times. The chain has TRBV20-1 and TRBJ1-1; no firm D call. Trimming stripped 1 base from V and 10 bases from J, with 16 bases between. Germline V gene sequence: CDR1 DFQATT, CDR2 SNEGSKA (reference sequence). This CDR3 has 13 amino acids. DNA for the CDR3: TGCAGTGCTAGAGGCCTAGCTACCCTCCGAGCTTTCTTT. Protein product: CSARGLATLRAFF.

This clonotype has only a few counts. The chain uses TRBV29-1 and TRBJ2-3; 8 positions agree with TRBD2. This CDR3 has 16 amino acids. The V and J ends lost 7 bases and 4 bases, in that order; junction bases with no gene match: 16. Germline lookup yields CDR1 SQVTM and CDR2 ANQGSEA. CDR3 nucleotides: TGCAGCGCCACAAGGGCGGGGGGCTCTTTGGCAGATACGCAGTATTTT. Translating gives CSATRAGGSLADTQYF.

The chain links TRBV29-1 to TRBJ2-7; D is unclear. Looked up from germline, CDR1 is SQVTM and CDR2 is ANQGSEA. Trimming took 7 bases from V and 4 from J, leaving 8 bases between them. The CDR3 is made up of 10 amino acids. CDR3 DNA sequence: TGCAGCGCAGCACAATACGAGCAGTACTTC. Translation: CSAAQYEQYF.

In this sample, this clonotype turned up many times. The rearrangement links TRBV9 to TRBJ2-7; 9 nucleotides line up with TRBD1. The CDR3 covers 14 residues. With V trimmed by 4 bases and J by 4 bases, 6 bases remained unmatched. CDR1 SGDLS and CDR2 YYNGEE come from the germline V gene. The chain's CDR3 is CASSPRTGAYEQYF. CDR3 nucleotide sequence: TGTGCCAGCAGCCCCAGGACAGGGGCTTACGAGCAGTACTTC.

This clonotype was seen many times. The gene calls are TRBV5-1 and TRBJ2-1; D is unclear. The CDR3 loop spans 20 amino acids. Per the germline V gene, CDR1 is SGHRS and CDR2 is YFSETQ. V was pared by 4 bases and J by 2 bases, with 28 bases between. The CDR3, as DNA: TGCGCCAGCAGCAAACAAGTTGGACGTACTTCTAGGGAAACCTACAATGAGCAGTTCTTC. This gives the protein CASSKQVGRTSRETYNEQFF.

This clonotype was counted between two and nine times. V is TRBV20-1 and J is TRBJ2-7; D not resolved. The germline V gene encodes CDR1 DFQATT and CDR2 SNEGSKA (reference sequence). The CDR3 totals 11 residues. V was cut by 6 bases and J by 4 bases, with 10 bases left in between. The CDR3 coding sequence is TGCAGTGCCCCCAGGTTGTACGAGCAGTACTTC. Encoded protein: CSAPRLYEQYF.

This clonotype occurred a few times. This chain joins TRBV20-1 and TRBJ2-1; D is uncertain. CDR3 length: 13 residues. Germline V CDR1 and CDR2: DFQATT, SNEGSKA (reference sequence). CDR3 DNA sequence: TGCAGCCTAGGGCCGGTCCGTACCAATGAGCAGTTCTTC. Translated, it gives CSLGPVRTNEQFF.

This clonotype was counted many times. The CDR3 region is CSVEVGSTDTQYF. CDR3 in DNA: TGCAGCGTTGAAGTGGGTAGCACAGATACGCAGTATTTT. The rearrangement joins TRBV29-1 to TRBJ2-3, with D uncertain. This CDR3 region has 13 residues. CDR1 is SQVTM, CDR2 ANQGSEA, per germline. Trimming took off 1 base at V and 0 bases at J, with 5 bases between the two ends.

This clonotype has more than one count but fewer than ten. The genes are TRBV12-3 or TRBV12-4 and TRBJ2-5; D uncertain. V lost 7 bases to trimming and J lost 7 bases, with 13 bases between them. The CDR3 length is 12 residues. CDR3 residues: CASTGGSGTQYF. The CDR3 DNA is TGTGCCAGCACCGGCGGTTCAGGGACCCAGTACTTC.

In its sample, this clonotype was seen many times. This chain connects TRBV5-1 to TRBJ2-5, with 13 bases lining up with TRBD2. The CDR3 covers 17 residues. The V gene end was trimmed by 3 bases and the J gene end by 0 bases; junction bases not matched to a gene: 5. Germline V gene lookup returns CDR1 SGHRS and CDR2 YFSETQ. DNA of the CDR3: TGCGCCAGCAGCTGGACTAGCGGGAGAGAGTACCAAGAGACCCAGTACTTC. This translates into CASSWTSGREYQETQYF.

The chain uses TRBV20-1 and TRBJ2-2, with a tentative D call TRBD2 (5 bases). The CDR3 spans 15 residues. The germline V gene encodes CDR1 DFQATT and CDR2 SNEGSKA (reference sequence). The V gene lost 1 base and the J gene lost 3 bases, with 12 bases spanning the gap. The CDR3 bases are TGCAGTGCTAGAGCCGTAGCGTGGGACACCGGGGAGCTGTTTTTT. The encoded protein is CSARAVAWDTGELFF.

This sequence joins TRBV4-3 and TRBJ2-1; D remains unclear. Germline CDR1 and CDR2: LGHNA and YSLEER. Trimming stripped 0 bases from V and 7 bases from J, with 16 bases between. The CDR3 has 16 amino acids. The CDR3 sequence is CASSQDVLVAWNEQFF. DNA for the CDR3: TGCGCCAGCAGCCAAGACGTGCTAGTGGCGTGGAATGAGCAGTTCTTC.

The chain has TRBV12-3 or TRBV12-4 and TRBJ2-1; 7 bases align to TRBD1. Losses at the gene ends were 8 bases for V and 2 bases for J; bases not matched to a gene: 6. CDR3 length: 14 residues. CDR3 sequence (DNA): TGTGCCAGCGGACACACAGGGGCCTACAATGAGCAGTTCTTC. This gives the protein CASGHTGAYNEQFF.

The J gene is TRBJ1-5, the V gene TRBV12-3 or TRBV12-4, with D maybe TRBD1 (5 bases). V was cut by 5 bases and J by 6 bases, with 14 bases left in between. The CDR3 contains 14 residues. The DNA of the CDR3 is TGTGCCAGCAGTCCCCGCAGGGTCGGTCAGCCCCAGCATTTT. It yields the protein CASSPRRVGQPQHF.

The chain is built from TRBV6-1 and TRBJ2-1, with 9 bases matching TRBD2. CDR3 length: 15 amino acids. J lost 0 bases, V lost 9 bases, and 6 bases had no gene match. Looked up from germline, CDR1 is MNHNS and CDR2 is SASEGT. In nucleotides, the CDR3 is TGTGCCAGTGGGACTAGCCGGAGCTCCTACAATGAGCAGTTCTTC. It translates to CASGTSRSSYNEQFF.

This clonotype appeared many times. The J gene is TRBJ1-5, the V gene TRBV7-8; D gene ambiguous. The CDR3 is 14 residues long. The germline V gene has CDR1 SGHVS and CDR2 FQNEAQ. V lost 5 bases and J 0 bases, leaving 8 bases between the germline ends. The CDR3 DNA follows: TGTGCCAGCAGCCCTATGGTTAGCAATCAGCCCCAGCATTTT. This sequence encodes CASSPMVSNQPQHF.

This clonotype was picked up many times. The chain carries TRBV11-2 and TRBJ2-7, with a weak D call TRBD1 (6 bases). This CDR3 comprises 15 residues. Deletions cut 0 bases from V and 3 bases from J, with 12 bases between. Germline V CDR1 and CDR2: SGHAT, FQNNGV. Here the CDR3 reads CASSLDAVQGYEQYF. The DNA for the CDR3 is TGTGCCAGCAGCTTAGATGCGGTACAGGGCTACGAGCAGTACTTC.